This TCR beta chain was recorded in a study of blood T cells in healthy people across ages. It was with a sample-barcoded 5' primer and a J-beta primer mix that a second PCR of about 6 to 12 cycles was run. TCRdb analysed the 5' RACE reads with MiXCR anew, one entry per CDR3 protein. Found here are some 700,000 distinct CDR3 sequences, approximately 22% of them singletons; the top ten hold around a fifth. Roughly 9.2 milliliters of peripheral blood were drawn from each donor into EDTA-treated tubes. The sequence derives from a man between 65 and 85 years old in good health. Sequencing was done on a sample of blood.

DNA of the CDR3: TGTGCCAGCAGCTCCCAACCCCCGGGAGCAGAAGCTTTCTTT. Translation: CASSSQPPGAEAFF. J is TRBJ1-1 and V is TRBV7-2; D is uncertain. Per the germline V gene, CDR1 is SGHTA and CDR2 is FQGNSA. V was shortened by 4 bases and J by 8 bases, with 17 bases between the two germline ends. The CDR3 is made up of 14 amino acids.